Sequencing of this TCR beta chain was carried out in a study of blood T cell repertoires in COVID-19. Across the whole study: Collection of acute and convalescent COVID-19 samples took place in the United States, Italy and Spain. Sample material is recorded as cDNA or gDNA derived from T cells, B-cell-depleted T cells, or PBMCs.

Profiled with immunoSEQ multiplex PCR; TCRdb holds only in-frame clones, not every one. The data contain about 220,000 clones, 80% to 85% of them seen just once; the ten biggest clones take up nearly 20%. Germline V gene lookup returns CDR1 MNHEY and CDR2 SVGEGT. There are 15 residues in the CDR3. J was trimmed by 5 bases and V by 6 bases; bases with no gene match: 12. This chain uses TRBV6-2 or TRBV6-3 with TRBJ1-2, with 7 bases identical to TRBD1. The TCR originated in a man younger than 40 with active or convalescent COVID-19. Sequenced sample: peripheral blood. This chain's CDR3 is CASSPNDRALYGYTF. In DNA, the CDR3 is TGTGCCAGCAGCCCAAACGACAGGGCCCTTTATGGCTACACCTTC.